The present T cell receptor (beta chain) was sequenced within a study of cytomegalovirus exposure and HLA in healthy donors. The CDR3 extends over 16 amino acids. Study-wide points: A list of 164 TCR beta chains associated with cytomegalovirus was given. A missense DCLRE1C variant was associated with V- and J-gene trimming of TCR beta chains in a later analysis, and an independent cohort replicated the association. For cytomegalovirus status, the classifier reportedly gave diagnoses with high specificity and sensitivity.

The PCR contained 60 Vbeta and 13 Jbeta primers. Libraries were prepared by immunoSEQ multiplex PCR; TCRdb keeps only in-frame clonotypes and omits some of them. The sample gives some 150,000 clones, roughly 60% of which show up once; 2% to 3% is in the top ten. Turning to this clone: Its antigen is undetermined.

The rearrangement links TRBV12-2 to TRBJ2-1; the table calls TRBD2, which could not be checked here. TRBV12-2 is described as a pseudogene. The sample taken for sequencing was PBMCs. The clonotype originates from a woman aged 40 to 50 in good health and CMV-seronegative. CDR3 bases: TGTGCAAGTCGCTTAGCGTTAGCGGGGGGGCGGACGGAGCAGTTCTTC. Its translation is CASRLALAGGRTEQFF.